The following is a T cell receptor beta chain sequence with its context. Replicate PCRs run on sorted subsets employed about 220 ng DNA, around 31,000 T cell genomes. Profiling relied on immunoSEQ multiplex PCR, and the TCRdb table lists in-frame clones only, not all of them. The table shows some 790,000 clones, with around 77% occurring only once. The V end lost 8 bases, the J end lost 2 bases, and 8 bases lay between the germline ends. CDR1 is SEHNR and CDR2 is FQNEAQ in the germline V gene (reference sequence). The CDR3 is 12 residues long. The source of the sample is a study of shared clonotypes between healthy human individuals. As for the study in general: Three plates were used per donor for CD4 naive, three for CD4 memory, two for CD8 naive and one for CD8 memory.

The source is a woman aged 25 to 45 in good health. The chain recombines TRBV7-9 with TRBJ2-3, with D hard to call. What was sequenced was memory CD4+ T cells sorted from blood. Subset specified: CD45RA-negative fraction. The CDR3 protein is CASSAVTDTQYF. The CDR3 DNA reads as TGTGCCAGCTCGGCAGTCACAGATACGCAGTATTTT.